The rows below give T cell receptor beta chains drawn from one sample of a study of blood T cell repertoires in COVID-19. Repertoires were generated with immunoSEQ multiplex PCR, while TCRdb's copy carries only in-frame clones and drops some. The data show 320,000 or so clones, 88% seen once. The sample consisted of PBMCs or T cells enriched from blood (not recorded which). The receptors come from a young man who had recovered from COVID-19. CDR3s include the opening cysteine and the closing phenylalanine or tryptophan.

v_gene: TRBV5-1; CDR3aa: CASGGHTTGQNTEAFF
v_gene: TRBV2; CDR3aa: CASSELDRPQETQYF
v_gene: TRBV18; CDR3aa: CASSPGPGAGETQYF
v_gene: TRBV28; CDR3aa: CASSQYGYTF
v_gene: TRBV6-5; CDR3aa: CASRRTGSYEQYF
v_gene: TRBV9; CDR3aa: CASSVDPGTRPETQYF
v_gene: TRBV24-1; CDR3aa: CATSDFLDTQYF
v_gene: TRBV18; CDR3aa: CASSPPTARGPGYTF
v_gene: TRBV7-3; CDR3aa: CASSLFAAGMSTDTQYF
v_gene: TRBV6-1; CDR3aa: CASSERTGFYTEAFF
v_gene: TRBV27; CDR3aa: CASSFLREVSSYNSPLHF
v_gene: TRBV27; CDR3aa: CASSLGLAGGPYEQYF
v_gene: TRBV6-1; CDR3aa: CASSERTGFINEQFF
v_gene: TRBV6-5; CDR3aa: CASNAAGRGTGELFF
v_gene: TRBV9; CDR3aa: CASSVTYSGGAYEQYF
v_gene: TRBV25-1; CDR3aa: CASSEGGRGFEKLFF
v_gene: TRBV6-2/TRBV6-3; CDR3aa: CASTPSGVAEAFF
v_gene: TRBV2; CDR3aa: CASSSNSIAGGPLF
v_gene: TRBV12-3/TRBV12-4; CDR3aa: CASSWEYNEQFF
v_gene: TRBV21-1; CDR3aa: CASSKDRTGLGHQPQHF
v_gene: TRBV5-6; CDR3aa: CASSTAGGRGEQYF
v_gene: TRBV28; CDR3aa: CASSLSVDTQYF
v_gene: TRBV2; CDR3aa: CASNSGTGINSPLHF
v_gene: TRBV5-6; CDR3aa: CASSLAGASTETQYF
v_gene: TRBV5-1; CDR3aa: CASSLNGDNYGYTF
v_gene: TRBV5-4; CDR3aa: CASRNDRGVYEQYF
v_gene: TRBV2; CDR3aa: CASSDWARRQETQYF
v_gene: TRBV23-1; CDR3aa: CASSQPGTDSNSGNTIYF
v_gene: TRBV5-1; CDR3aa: CASSFNRDSEAFF
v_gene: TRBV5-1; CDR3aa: CASSLAGTGSSPLHF
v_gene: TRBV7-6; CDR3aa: CASSPRDSSPLHF
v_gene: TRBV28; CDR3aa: CASSKTGGRSYEQYF
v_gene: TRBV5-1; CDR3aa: CASSLSGAGANVLTF
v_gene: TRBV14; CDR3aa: CASSQLRDRGGKLFF
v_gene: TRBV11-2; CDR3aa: CASSAGLYGYTF
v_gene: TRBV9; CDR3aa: CASSESWASGTYEQYF
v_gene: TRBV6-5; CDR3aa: CASSSPGTGATDTQYF
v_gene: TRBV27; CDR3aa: CASSLNIRGLRTEAFF
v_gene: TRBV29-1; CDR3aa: CSVEDPDRGSYNEQFF
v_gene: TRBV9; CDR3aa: CASSDSGGSTDTQYF
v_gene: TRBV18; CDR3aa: CASSPKTSSALEQYF
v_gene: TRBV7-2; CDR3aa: CASSLGARDRGVEQYF